This TCR beta chain was recovered during a study of molecular identifiers for immune sequencing clone quantification. TCRdb processed the PCR reads anew with MiXCR; each CDR3 protein has one entry. The data hold about 510,000 distinct CDR3 sequences, with around 23% observed a single time. Trimming took 3 bases from V and 9 from J; bases not matched to a gene: 9. The length of the CDR3 is 15 residues. From germline, CDR1 is SGHAT and CDR2 FQNNGV. This clonotype was sampled from a human donor in good health. Some libraries in this study had Jurkat cell RNA spiked in. The V call is TRBV11-2, the J call TRBJ2-1, with TRBD1 identical over 9 bases. The sample consisted of naive CD8+ T cells from blood, with Jurkat cell RNA spiked in. Subset: FACS-sorted CD8+CD4-CCR7+CD45RA+ naive T cells. This CDR3 is CASSFWDREIGEQFF. CDR3 coding DNA: TGTGCCAGCAGCTTTTGGGACAGGGAAATTGGTGAGCAGTTCTTC.